These 23 T cell receptor beta chains share one sample of origin, sequenced in a study of blood T cell repertoires in COVID-19. Some clones are missing from TCRdb's copy, which holds only in-frame ones; the method was immunoSEQ multiplex PCR. The data show under 150,000 clones, with roughly four fifths seen just once and roughly 14% held by the top ten. The specimen sequenced was peripheral blood. These receptors were obtained from an elderly man with acute or convalescent COVID-19.

There are a few counts of this clone. In nucleotides, the CDR3 is TGTGCCACCAGCAGAGGGGGGGACTTAAGCTCTGGGGCCAACGTCCTGACTTTC. Protein sequence: CATSRGGDLSSGANVLTF. The chain recombines TRBV15 with TRBJ2-6; TRBD2 is a possible D gene (6 bases). V gave up 1 base and J gave up 0 bases, with 13 bases separating them. The germline V gene encodes CDR1 LNHNV and CDR2 YYDKDF (reference sequence). This CDR3 spans 18 amino acids.

J is TRBJ2-2 and V is TRBV24-1; D gene unclear. CDR1 is KGHDR, CDR2 SFDVKD, per germline. The V gene lost 5 bases and the J gene lost 2 bases, with 8 bases spanning the gap. This CDR3 is 14 amino acids long. The CDR3 spells CATSARLNTGELFF. The CDR3 DNA reads TGTGCCACCAGTGCCAGACTTAACACCGGGGAGCTGTTTTTT.

The genes are TRBV28 and TRBJ2-7, with 8 bases fitting TRBD1. The CDR3 runs to 15 residues. The germline V gene encodes CDR1 MDHEN and CDR2 SYDVKM. The V gene end was trimmed by 6 bases and the J gene end by 2 bases; junction bases not matched to a gene: 9. The DNA of the CDR3 is TGTGCCAGCAGCTTTGGCCGGGACAGGACCTACGAGCAGTACTTC. This sequence encodes CASSFGRDRTYEQYF. Using reference TRBV28 and TRBJ2-7 for the parts outside the CDR3, the full variable domain is DVKVTQSSRYLVKRTGEKVFLECVQDMDHENMFWYRQDPGLGLRLIYFSYDVKMKEKGDIPEGYSVSREKKERFSLILESASTNQTSMYLCASSFGRDRTYEQYFGPGTRLTVT.

This clone was picked up one time. The chain combines TRBV7-2 with TRBJ1-5, with D hard to call. The CDR3 is 14 amino acids. The germline V gene encodes CDR1 SGHTA and CDR2 FQGNSA. V was clipped by 5 bases and J by 5 bases, with 13 bases between them. CDR3 protein: CASSLRSLDQPQHF. CDR3 nucleotides: TGTGCCAGCAGCCTCCGGAGTTTGGATCAGCCCCAGCATTTT.

The chain combines TRBV6-2 or TRBV6-3 with TRBJ1-6; no clear D. The CDR3 covers 14 residues. The V end lost 6 bases, the J end lost 2 bases, and 8 bases lay between the germline ends. Germline V CDR1 and CDR2: MNHEY, SVGEGT. In nucleotides, the CDR3 is TGTGCCAGCAGCGACTCTCCCTATAATTCACCCCTCCACTTT. This sequence encodes CASSDSPYNSPLHF.

Concerning this clone itself: A read error may account for a junction end that differs from germline. Here the CDR3 DNA reads TGTGCCAGCTCCCCACAGGGGGCTAATGAAAAACTGTTTTTT. It specifies CASSPQGANEKLFF. The chain has TRBV18 and TRBJ1-4, with 8 nucleotides matching TRBD1. In germline, CDR1 is KGHSH, CDR2 LQKENI. This CDR3 comprises 14 residues.

The V gene is TRBV3-1 (or the pseudogene TRBV3-2), the J gene TRBJ1-1; a weak D match, TRBD1 (6 bases). Germline V gene lookup returns CDR1 LGHDT and CDR2 YNNKEL (reference sequence). V was pared by 4 bases and J by 4 bases, with 16 bases between. The CDR3 spans 15 residues. DNA for the CDR3: TGTGCCAGCAGCCGCGCGGGGGGGCAGAGCACTGAAGCTTTCTTT. This codes for CASSRAGGQSTEAFF.

The gene calls are TRBV28 and TRBJ1-5; TRBD1 might be the D (5 bases). The V gene's germline CDR1 is MDHEN and CDR2 SYDVKM. The V and J ends lost 4 bases and 3 bases respectively, with 13 bases between them. This CDR3 spans 15 amino acids. The CDR3, as DNA: TGTGCCAGCAGTTCGCTGGCAGGGTCCAATCAGCCCCAGCATTTT. Translated, it gives CASSSLAGSNQPQHF. Combining the CDR3 with reference TRBV28 and TRBJ1-5 gives the whole variable domain DVKVTQSSRYLVKRTGEKVFLECVQDMDHENMFWYRQDPGLGLRLIYFSYDVKMKEKGDIPEGYSVSREKKERFSLILESASTNQTSMYLCASSSLAGSNQPQHFGDGTRLSIL.

This chain links TRBV19 with TRBJ1-3; a possible D gene is TRBD1 (5 bases). V lost 6 bases to trimming and J lost 0 bases, with 12 bases between them. The length of the CDR3 is 15 residues. Germline CDR1 reads LNHDA; CDR2 reads SQIVND (reference sequence). The DNA for the CDR3 is TGTGCCAGTAGGCGGACAAGCTCCTCTGGAAACACCATATATTTT. Protein product: CASRRTSSSGNTIYF.

V and J are TRBV7-2 and TRBJ2-1, with a tentative D call TRBD2 (6 bases). The CDR3 covers 18 residues. V dropped 2 bases and J dropped 4 bases, with 21 bases sitting between them. The V gene's germline CDR1 is SGHTA and CDR2 FQGNSA. The CDR3 region is CASSLSIGRTILYNEQFF. In DNA form, the CDR3 reads TGTGCCAGCAGCTTATCCATCGGAAGGACTATATTATACAATGAGCAGTTCTTC.

The gene calls are TRBV6-5 and TRBJ2-1; TRBD1 agrees at 10 bases. Germline loops: CDR1 MNHEY, CDR2 SVGAGI. This CDR3 spans 14 amino acids. Trimming at V came to 10 bases and at J to 7 bases, leaving 10 bases not matched to a gene. In DNA form, the CDR3 reads TGTGCCACTACGTCGACAGGGGGCAGGAATGAGCAGTTCTTC. It is translated as CATTSTGGRNEQFF.

The V gene is TRBV2, the J gene TRBJ2-5; a possible D gene is TRBD2 (7 bases). The germline V gene has CDR1 SNHLY and CDR2 FYNNEI. This CDR3 contains 16 residues. Trimming shortened V by 3 bases and J by 5 bases, and 19 bases separated the two germline ends. CDR3 DNA: TGTGCCAGCAGTGACGGAGGAGGGGGGGCCGCCGAGACCCAGTACTTC. It translates to CASSDGGGGAAETQYF.

The J gene is TRBJ2-3, the V gene TRBV10-3, with 11 bases aligning to TRBD1. V lost 0 bases and J lost 2; bases outside the gene matches: 1. Germline CDR1 is ENHRY and CDR2 is SYGVKD. The CDR3 consists of 16 residues. The CDR3 DNA reads TGTGCCATCAGTGAGTCCGGACAGGGGGCCACAGATACGCAGTATTTT. It yields the protein CAISESGQGATDTQYF.

The chain joins TRBV28 to TRBJ1-2; 9 bases are a match to TRBD1. The V and J ends lost 6 bases and 3 bases, in that order; junction bases with no gene match: 14. The CDR3 has 17 amino acids. Germline V gives CDR1 MDHEN, CDR2 SYDVKM. In nucleotides, the CDR3 is TGTGCCAGCAGAGGACCGGGACAGGGAGAAAGTTACTATGGCTACACCTTC. Its translation is CASRGPGQGESYYGYTF.

CDR3 DNA: TGCGCCAGCAGATCCGAGGGACAGGGTAGGTACGAGCAGTACTTC. Its protein product is CASRSEGQGRYEQYF. The rearrangement joins TRBV5-1 to TRBJ2-7; the match to TRBD1 covers 9 bases. This CDR3 has 15 amino acids. CDR1 and CDR2 (germline): SGHRS, YFSETQ. The ends lost 5 bases at V and 4 bases at J; junction bases unmatched: 10.

The chain has TRBV5-1 and TRBJ1-1; D is unresolved. This CDR3 has 14 residues. Germline V gene lookup returns CDR1 SGHRS and CDR2 YFSETQ. V was cut by 1 base and J by 1 base, with 8 bases left in between. The CDR3 DNA is TGCGCCAGCAGCTTGAGATGGCAGAACACTGAAGCTTTCTTT. It specifies CASSLRWQNTEAFF.

The V and J genes are TRBV6-5 and TRBJ2-5; possibly TRBD2 for D (6 bases). The germline V gene encodes CDR1 MNHEY and CDR2 SVGAGI. The V end was cut by 8 bases, the J end by 3 bases, with 16 bases between. This CDR3 comprises 14 residues. CDR3 nucleotides: TGTGCCAGCGCCGCTGGAGGGATAGAAGAGACCCAGTACTTC. Translating it yields CASAAGGIEETQYF.

This rearrangement joins TRBV7-9 to TRBJ1-2; 8 nucleotides agree with TRBD1. CDR1 and CDR2 (germline): SEHNR, FQNEAQ (reference sequence). Germline trimming cut 5 bases from V and 4 bases from J; bases unmatched to any gene: 3. The CDR3 spans 13 residues. This chain's CDR3 is CASSPTGAYGYTF. As DNA, the CDR3 is TGTGCCAGCAGCCCGACAGGGGCCTATGGCTACACCTTC.

V and J are TRBV5-1 and TRBJ2-2; D possibly corresponds to TRBD2 (5 bases). The CDR3 totals 15 residues. Germline V gives CDR1 SGHRS, CDR2 YFSETQ. The V gene lost 2 bases and the J gene lost 4 bases, with 12 bases spanning the gap. This chain's CDR3 is CASSFFQAGTGELFF. Here the CDR3 DNA reads TGCGCCAGCAGCTTCTTCCAGGCGGGCACCGGGGAGCTGTTTTTT.

The rearrangement joins TRBV11-2 to TRBJ1-2; D is possibly TRBD1 (6 bases). CDR3 length: 13 amino acids. Trimming took off 8 bases at V and 9 bases at J, with 19 bases between the two ends. CDR1 SGHAT and CDR2 FQNNGV come from the germline V gene. DNA of the CDR3: TGTGCCAGCGCCAATTCAGGGGCTACGCGCTACACCTTC. Translation: CASANSGATRYTF.

The rearrangement links TRBV2 to TRBJ2-3; 9 positions match TRBD1. The V gene end was trimmed by 6 bases and the J gene end by 4 bases; junction bases not matched to a gene: 5. CDR1 is SNHLY and CDR2 is FYNNEI in the germline V gene. The CDR3 is 14 residues long. The DNA of the CDR3 is TGTGCCAGCAGGGAACAGGGGGCCGCAGATACGCAGTATTTT. This translates into CASREQGAADTQYF.

The chain is built from TRBV9 and TRBJ2-3; weak D call: TRBD1 (6 bases). The CDR3 length is 16 residues. Germline assignment: CDR1 SGDLS and CDR2 YYNGEE. The V gene lost 4 bases and the J gene lost 0 bases, with 15 bases spanning the gap. The CDR3 nucleotides are TGTGCCAGCAGCCCCCGACAGGAGACTAGCACAGATACGCAGTATTTT. It specifies CASSPRQETSTDTQYF.

The chain recombines TRBV6-4 with TRBJ1-5; perhaps TRBD1 as D (6 bases). The V gene's germline CDR1 is MRHNA and CDR2 SNTAGT. The CDR3 has 14 amino acids. The germline V and J ends were trimmed by 7 bases and 2 bases, with 12 bases remaining between them. CDR3 bases: TGTGCCAGCACTACAGGGAAAGGCAATCAGCCCCAGCATTTT. Protein product: CASTTGKGNQPQHF.